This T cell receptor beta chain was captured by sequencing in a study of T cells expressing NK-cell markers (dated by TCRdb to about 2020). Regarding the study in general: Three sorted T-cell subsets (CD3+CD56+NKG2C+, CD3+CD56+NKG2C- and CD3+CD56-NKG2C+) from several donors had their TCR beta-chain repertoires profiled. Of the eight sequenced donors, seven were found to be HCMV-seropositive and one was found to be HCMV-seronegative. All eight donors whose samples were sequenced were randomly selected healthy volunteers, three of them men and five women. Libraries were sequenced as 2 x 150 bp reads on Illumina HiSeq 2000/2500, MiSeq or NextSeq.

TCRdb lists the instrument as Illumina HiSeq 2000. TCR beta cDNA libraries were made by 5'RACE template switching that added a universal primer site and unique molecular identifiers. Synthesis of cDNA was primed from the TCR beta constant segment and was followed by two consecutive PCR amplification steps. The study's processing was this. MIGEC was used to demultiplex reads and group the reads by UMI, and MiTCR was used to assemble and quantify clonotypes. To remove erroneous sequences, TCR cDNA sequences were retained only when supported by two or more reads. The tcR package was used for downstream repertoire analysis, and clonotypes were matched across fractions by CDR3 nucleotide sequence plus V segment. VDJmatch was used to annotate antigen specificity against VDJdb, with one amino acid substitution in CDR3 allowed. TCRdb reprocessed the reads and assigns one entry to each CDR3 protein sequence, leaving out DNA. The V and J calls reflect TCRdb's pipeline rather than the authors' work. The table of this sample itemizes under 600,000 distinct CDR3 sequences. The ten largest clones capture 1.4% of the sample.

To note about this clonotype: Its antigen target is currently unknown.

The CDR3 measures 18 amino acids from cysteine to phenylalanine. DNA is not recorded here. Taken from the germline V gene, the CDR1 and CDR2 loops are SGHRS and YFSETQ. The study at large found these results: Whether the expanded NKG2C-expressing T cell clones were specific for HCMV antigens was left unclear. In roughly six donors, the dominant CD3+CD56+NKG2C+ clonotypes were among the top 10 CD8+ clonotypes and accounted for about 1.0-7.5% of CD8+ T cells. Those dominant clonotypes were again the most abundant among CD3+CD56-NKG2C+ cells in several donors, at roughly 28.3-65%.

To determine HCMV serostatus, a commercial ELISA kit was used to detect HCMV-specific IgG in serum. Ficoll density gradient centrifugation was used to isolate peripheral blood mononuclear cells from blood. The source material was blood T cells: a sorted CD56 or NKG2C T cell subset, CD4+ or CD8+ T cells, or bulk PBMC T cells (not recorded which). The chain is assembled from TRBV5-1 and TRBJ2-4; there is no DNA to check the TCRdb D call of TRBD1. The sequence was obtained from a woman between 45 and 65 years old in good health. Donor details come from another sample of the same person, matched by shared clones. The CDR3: CASSSEGLGGTAKNIQYF.